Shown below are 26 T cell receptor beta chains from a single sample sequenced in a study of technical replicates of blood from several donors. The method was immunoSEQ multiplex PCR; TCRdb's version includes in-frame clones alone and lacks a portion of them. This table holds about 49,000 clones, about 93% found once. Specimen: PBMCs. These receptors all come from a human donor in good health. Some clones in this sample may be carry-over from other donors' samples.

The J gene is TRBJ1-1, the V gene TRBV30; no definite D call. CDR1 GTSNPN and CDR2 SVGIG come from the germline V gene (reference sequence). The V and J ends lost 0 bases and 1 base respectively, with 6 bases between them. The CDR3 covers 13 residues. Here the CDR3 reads CAWSVVENTEAFF. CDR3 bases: TGTGCCTGGAGTGTAGTAGAGAACACTGAAGCTTTCTTT.

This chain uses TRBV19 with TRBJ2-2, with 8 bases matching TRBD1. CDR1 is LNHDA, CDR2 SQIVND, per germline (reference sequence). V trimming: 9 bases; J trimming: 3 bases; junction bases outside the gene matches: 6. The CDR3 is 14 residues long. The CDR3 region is CASGQGLYTGELFF. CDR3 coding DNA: TGTGCCAGCGGACAGGGCTTATACACCGGGGAGCTGTTTTTT.

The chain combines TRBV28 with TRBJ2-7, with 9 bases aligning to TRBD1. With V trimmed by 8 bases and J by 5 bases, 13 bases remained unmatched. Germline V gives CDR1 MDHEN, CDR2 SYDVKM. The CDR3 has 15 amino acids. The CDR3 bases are TGTGCCAGCGGGTCCCCCGGGACAGGGACGAACGAGCAGTACTTC. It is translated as CASGSPGTGTNEQYF.

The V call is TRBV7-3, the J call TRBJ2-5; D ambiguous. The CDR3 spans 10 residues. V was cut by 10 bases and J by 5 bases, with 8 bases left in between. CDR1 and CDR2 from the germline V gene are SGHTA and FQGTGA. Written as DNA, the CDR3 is TGTGCCACTGTATTGGAGACCCAGTACTTC. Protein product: CATVLETQYF.

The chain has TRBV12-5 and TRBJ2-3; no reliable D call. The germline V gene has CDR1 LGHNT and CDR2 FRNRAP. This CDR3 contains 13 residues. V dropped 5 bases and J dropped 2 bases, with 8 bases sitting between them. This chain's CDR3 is CASGKTFTDTQYF. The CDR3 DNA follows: TGTGCTAGTGGTAAGACTTTCACAGATACGCAGTATTTT.

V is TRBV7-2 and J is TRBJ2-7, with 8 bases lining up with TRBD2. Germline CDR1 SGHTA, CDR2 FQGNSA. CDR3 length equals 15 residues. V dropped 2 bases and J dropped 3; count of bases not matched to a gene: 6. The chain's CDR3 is CASSLRSGDYYEQYF. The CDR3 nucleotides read TGTGCCAGCAGCTTACGTAGCGGGGATTACTACGAGCAGTACTTC.

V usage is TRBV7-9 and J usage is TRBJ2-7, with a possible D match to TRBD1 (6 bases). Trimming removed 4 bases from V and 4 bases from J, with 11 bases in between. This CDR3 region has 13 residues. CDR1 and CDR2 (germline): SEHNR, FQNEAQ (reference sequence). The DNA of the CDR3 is TGTGCCAGCAGCTCAAGGGGGTGGTACGAGCAGTACTTC. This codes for CASSSRGWYEQYF.

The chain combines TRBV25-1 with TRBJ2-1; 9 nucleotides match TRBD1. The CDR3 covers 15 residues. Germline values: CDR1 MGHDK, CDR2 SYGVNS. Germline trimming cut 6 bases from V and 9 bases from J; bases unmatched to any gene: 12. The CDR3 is CASRVGTGLSGEQFF. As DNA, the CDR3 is TGTGCCAGCAGGGTCGGGACAGGGTTATCCGGTGAGCAGTTCTTC.

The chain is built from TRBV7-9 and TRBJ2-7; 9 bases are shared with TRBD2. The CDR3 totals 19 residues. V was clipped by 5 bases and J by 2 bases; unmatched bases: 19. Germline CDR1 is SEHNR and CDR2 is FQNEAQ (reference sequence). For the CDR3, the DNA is TGTGCCAGCAGCCAAAGGTCGGGGACTAGCAAGACTTTAACCTACGAGCAGTACTTC. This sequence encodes CASSQRSGTSKTLTYEQYF.

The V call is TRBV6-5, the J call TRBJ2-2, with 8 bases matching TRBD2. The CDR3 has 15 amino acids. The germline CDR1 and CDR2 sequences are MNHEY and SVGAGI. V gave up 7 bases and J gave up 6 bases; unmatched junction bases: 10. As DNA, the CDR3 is TGTGCCAGCAAGTCGGGGGGGAGTGGATCCGGGGAGCTGTTTTTT. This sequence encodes CASKSGGSGSGELFF.

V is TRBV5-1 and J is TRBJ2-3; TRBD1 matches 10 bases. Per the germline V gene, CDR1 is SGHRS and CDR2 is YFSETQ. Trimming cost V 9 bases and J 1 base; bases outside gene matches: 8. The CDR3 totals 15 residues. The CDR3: CATRAGTGGTDTQYF. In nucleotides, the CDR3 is TGCGCCACCCGGGCGGGGACAGGGGGCACAGATACGCAGTATTTT.

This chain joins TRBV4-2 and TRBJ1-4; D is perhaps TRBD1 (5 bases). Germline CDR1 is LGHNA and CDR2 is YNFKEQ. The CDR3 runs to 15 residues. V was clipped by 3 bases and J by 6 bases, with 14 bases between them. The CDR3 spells CASSQGRGGYEKLFF. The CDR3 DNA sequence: TGTGCCAGCAGCCAGGGAAGGGGCGGCTATGAAAAACTGTTTTTT.

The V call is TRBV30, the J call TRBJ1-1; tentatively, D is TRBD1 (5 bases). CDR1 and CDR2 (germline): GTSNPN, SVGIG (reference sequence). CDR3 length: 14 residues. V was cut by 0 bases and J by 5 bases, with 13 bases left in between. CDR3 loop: CAWSVFGGWTEAFF. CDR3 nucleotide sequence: TGTGCCTGGAGTGTATTCGGGGGATGGACTGAAGCTTTCTTT.

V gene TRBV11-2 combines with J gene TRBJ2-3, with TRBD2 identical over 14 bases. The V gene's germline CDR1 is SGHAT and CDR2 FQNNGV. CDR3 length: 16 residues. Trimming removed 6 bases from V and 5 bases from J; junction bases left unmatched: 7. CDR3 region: CASRRLAGGPGDTQYF. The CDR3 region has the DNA TGTGCCAGCAGAAGACTAGCGGGAGGGCCGGGAGATACGCAGTATTTT.

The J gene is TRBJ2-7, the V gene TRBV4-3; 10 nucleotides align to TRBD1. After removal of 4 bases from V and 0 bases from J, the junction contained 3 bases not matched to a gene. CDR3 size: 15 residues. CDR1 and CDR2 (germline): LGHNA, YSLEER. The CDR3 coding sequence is TGCGCCAGCAGCCTGGGGACAGGGGCCTCCTACGAGCAGTACTTC. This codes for CASSLGTGASYEQYF.

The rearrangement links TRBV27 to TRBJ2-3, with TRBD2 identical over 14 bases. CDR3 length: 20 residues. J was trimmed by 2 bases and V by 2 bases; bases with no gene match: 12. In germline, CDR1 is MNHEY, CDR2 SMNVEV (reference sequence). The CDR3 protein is CASSLRGLAGGSAYTDTQYF. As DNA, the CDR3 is TGTGCCAGCAGTTTAAGAGGACTAGCGGGGGGCTCAGCCTACACAGATACGCAGTATTTT.

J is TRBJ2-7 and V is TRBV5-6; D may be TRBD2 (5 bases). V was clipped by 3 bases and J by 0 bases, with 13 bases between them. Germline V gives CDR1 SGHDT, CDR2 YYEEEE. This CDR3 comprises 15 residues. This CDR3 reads CASSSPGLDSYEQYF. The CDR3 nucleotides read TGTGCCAGCAGCTCACCCGGACTCGACTCCTACGAGCAGTACTTC.

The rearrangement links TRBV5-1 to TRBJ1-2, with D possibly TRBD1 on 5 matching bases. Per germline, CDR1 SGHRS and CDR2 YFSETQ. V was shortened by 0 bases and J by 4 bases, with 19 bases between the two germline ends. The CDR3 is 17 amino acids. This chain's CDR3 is CASSLAGSVSDSYGYTF. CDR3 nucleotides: TGCGCCAGCAGCTTGGCCGGGTCAGTGTCCGACAGCTATGGCTACACCTTC.

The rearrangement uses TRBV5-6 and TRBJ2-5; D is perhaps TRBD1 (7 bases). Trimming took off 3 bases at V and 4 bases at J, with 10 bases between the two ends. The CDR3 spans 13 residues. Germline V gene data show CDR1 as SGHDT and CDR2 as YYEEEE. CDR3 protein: CASSSGGLETQYF. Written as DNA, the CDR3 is TGTGCCAGCAGCTCAGGGGGGCTAGAGACCCAGTACTTC. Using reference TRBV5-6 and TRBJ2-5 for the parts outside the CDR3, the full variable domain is DAGVTQSPTHLIKTRGQQVTLRCSPKSGHDTVSWYQQALGQGPQFIFQYYEEEERQRGNFPDRFSGHQFPNYSSELNVNALLLGDSALYLCASSSGGLETQYFGPGTRLLVL.

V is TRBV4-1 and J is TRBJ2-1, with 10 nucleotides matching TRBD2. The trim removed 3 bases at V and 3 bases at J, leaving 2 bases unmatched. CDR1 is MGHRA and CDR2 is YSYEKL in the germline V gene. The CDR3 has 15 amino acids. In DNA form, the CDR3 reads TGCGCCAGCAGCCATTTAGCGGGAGGCTACAATGAGCAGTTCTTC. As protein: CASSHLAGGYNEQFF.

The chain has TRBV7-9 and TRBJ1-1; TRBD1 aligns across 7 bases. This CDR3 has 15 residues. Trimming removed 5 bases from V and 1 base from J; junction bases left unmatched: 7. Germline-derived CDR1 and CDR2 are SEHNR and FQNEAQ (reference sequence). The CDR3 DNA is TGTGCCAGCAGCCTACGACAGGGATCGAACACTGAAGCTTTCTTT. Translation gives CASSLRQGSNTEAFF.

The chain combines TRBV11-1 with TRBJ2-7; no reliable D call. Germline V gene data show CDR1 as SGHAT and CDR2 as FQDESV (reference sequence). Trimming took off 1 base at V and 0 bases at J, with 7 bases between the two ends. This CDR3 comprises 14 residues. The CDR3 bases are TGTGCCAGCAGCTTAGTTGCGATCTCCTACGAGCAGTACTTC. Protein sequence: CASSLVAISYEQYF. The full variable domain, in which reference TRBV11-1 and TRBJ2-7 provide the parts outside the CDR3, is EAEVAQSPRYKITEKSQAVAFWCDPISGHATLYWYRQILGQGPELLVQFQDESVVDDSQLPKDRFSAERLKGVDSTLKIQPAELGDSAMYLCASSLVAISYEQYFGPGTRLTVT.

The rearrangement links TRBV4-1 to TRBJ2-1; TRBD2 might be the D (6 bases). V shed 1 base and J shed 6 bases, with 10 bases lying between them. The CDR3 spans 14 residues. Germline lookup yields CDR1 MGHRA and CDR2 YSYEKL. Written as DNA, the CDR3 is TGCGCCAGCAGCCAAGTGGGGACTCTCAATGAGCAGTTCTTC. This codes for CASSQVGTLNEQFF.

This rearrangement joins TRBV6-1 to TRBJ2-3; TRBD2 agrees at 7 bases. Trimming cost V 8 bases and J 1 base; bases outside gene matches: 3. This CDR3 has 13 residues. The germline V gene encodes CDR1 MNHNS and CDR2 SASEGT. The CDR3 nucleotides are TGTGCCAGCCGGGACTACGGCACAGATACGCAGTATTTT. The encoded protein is CASRDYGTDTQYF.

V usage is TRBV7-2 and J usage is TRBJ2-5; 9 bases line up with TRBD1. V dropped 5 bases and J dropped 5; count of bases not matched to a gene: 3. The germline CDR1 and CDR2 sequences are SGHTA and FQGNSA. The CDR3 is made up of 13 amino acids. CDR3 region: CASSTGGFETQYF. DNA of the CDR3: TGTGCCAGCAGCACAGGGGGCTTCGAGACCCAGTACTTC.

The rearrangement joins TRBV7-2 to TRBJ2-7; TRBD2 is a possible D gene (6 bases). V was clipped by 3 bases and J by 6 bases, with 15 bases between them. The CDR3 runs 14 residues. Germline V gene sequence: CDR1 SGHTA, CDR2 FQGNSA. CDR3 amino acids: CASSFDGSSVEQYF. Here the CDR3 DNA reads TGTGCCAGCAGCTTCGACGGGAGCTCCGTCGAGCAGTACTTC.